The clone carrying this T cell receptor beta chain was counted a few times. This entry is derived from a study of blood T cells in healthy people across ages. PCR was performed a second time for about 7 to 12 cycles using a sample-barcoded 5' primer and a J-beta primer mix. TCRdb recomputed calls from the 5' RACE reads with MiXCR, one row per CDR3 protein. The repertoire consists of 800,000 to 1,300,000 distinct CDR3 sequences, with around 25% occurring once and the leading ten covering around 0.75%. These same data were also listed under a study on T cells of mothers and their children.

This receptor was identified in a girl aged 2 to 10 in good health. The sequencing sample was made of blood.

The CDR3 DNA reads TGTGCCAGCAGCAATCCGGGACAGGCACCCTACGAGCAGTACTTC. It encodes CASSNPGQAPYEQYF. This chain connects TRBV7-9 to TRBJ2-7; 8 positions agree with TRBD1. The trim removed 5 bases at V and 2 bases at J, leaving 8 bases unmatched. The CDR3 has 15 residues. CDR1 is SEHNR, CDR2 FQNEAQ, per germline (reference sequence). Combining the CDR3 with reference TRBV7-9 and TRBJ2-7 gives the whole variable domain DTGVSQNPRHKITKRGQNVTFRCDPISEHNRLYWYRQTLGQGPEFLTYFQNEAQLEKSRLLSDRFSAERPKGSFSTLEIQRTEQGDSAMYLCASSNPGQAPYEQYFGPGTRLTVT.